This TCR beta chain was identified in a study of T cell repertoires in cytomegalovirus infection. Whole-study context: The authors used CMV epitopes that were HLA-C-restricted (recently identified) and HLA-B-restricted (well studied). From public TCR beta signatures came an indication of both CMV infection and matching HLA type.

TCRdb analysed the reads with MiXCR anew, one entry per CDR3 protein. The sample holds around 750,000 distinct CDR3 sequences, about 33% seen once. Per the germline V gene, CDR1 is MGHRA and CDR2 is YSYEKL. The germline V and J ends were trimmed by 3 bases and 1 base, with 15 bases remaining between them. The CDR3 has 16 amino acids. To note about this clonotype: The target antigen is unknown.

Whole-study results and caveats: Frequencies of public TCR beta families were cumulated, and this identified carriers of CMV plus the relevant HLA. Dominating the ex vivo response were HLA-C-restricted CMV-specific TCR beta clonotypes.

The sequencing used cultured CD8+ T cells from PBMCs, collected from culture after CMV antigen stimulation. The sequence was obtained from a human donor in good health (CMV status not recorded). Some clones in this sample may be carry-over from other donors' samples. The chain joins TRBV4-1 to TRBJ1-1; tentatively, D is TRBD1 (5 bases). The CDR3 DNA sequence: TGCGCCAGCAGCCAGGTGAGGGCAGGGCCGAACACTGAAGCTTTCTTT. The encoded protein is CASSQVRAGPNTEAFF.